Given below is one T cell receptor (beta chain) in context. This specimen comes from a study of blood T cell repertoires in COVID-19. Study as a whole: Both acute and convalescent COVID-19 samples were obtained from the United States, Italy and Spain. T cells, B-cell-depleted T cells, or PBMCs provided the cDNA or gDNA that served as material.

The data were produced by immunoSEQ multiplex PCR, yet TCRdb's version contains in-frame clones alone and is incomplete. This sample has some 200,000 clones; 87% occur once, and the top ten carry 2% to 2.5%. The participants were between about 18 and 90 years old and came from about two dozen US areas. Grouping used clinical history reported by participants in a survey and questionnaire. V lost 2 bases to trimming and J lost 5 bases; unmatched junction nucleotides: 6. This CDR3 contains 15 residues. The germline CDR1 and CDR2 sequences are MNHEY and SVGAGI. The TCR comes from a woman aged 25 to 39 who had recovered from COVID-19. The rearrangement joins TRBV6-5 to TRBJ2-5; 9 bases fit TRBD2. Sequenced: PBMCs or T cells enriched from blood (not recorded which). CDR3 residues: CASSYPSSGTETQYF. Written as DNA, the CDR3 is TGTGCCAGCAGTTACCCGTCTAGCGGGACGGAGACCCAGTACTTC.